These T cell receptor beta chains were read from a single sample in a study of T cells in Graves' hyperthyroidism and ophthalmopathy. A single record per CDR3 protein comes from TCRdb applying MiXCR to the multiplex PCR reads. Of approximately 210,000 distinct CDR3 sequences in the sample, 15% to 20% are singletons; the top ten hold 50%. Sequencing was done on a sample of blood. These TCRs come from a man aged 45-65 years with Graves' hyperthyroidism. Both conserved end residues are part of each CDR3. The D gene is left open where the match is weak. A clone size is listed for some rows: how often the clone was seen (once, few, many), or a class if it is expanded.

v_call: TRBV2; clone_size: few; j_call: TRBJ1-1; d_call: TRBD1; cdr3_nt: TGTGCCAGCACCGCGGACAGGAGCAACACTGAAGCTTTCTTT; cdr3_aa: CASTADRSNTEAFF
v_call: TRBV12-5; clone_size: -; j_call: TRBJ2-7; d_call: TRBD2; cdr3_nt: TGTGCTAGTGGTTTGGTACTAGCGCGGACCTACGAGCAGTACTTC; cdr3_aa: CASGLVLARTYEQYF
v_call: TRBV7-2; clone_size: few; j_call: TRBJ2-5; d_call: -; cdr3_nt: TGTGCCAGCAGCTTAGAGTTGTCCTACGGCGGGACCCAGTACTTC; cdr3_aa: CASSLELSYGGTQYF
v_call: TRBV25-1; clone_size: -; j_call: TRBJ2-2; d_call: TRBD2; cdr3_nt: TGTGCCAGCAGTGCTATGGGGGGGTCCGGGGAGCTGTTTTTT; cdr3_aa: CASSAMGGSGELFF
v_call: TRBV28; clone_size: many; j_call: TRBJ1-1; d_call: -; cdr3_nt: TGTGCCAGCAGTTTTCGTATGAACACTGAAGCTTTCTTT; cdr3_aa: CASSFRMNTEAFF
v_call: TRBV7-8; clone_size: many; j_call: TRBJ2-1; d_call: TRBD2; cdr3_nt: TGTGCCAGCAGGGTGAGCGGGAGTTTCAATGAGCAGTTCTTC; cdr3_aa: CASRVSGSFNEQFF
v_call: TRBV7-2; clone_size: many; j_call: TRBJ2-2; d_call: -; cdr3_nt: TGTGCCAGCAGCTTAGCCCAGGGGTACAGTGCCGGGGAGCTGTTTTTT; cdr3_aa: CASSLAQGYSAGELFF
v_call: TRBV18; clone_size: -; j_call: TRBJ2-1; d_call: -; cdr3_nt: TGTGCCAGCTACCGGGCCGACAATGAGCAGTTCTTC; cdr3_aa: CASYRADNEQFF
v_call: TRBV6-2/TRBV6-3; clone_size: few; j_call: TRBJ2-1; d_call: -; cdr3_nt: TGTGCCAGCAGTTCAGGCATCCGGGCCGACTACAATGAGCAGTTCTTC; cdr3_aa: CASSSGIRADYNEQFF
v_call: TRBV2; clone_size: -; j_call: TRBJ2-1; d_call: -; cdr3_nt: TGTGCCAGCAGACTCGAAATAGACGCTCACAATGAGCAGTTCTTC; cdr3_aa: CASRLEIDAHNEQFF
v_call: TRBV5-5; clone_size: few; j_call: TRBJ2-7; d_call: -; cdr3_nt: TGTGCCAGCAGCCGAGGGGTGACAGGCTACGAGCAGTACTTC; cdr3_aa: CASSRGVTGYEQYF
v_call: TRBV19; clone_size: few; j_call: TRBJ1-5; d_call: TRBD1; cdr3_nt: TGTGCCAGTAGTGTCGGACAGGGCGCTTATAGCAATCAGCCCCAGCATTTT; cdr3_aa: CASSVGQGAYSNQPQHF
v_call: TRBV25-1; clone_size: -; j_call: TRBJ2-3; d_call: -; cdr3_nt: TGTGCCAGCAGTGAATTCGGTAGACCCAAGGCAGATACGCAGTATTTT; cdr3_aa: CASSEFGRPKADTQYF
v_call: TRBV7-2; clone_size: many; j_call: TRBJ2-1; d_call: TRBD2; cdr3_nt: TGTGCCAGCAGCTTAGGCCTGACTAGCGGGACCTACAATGAGCAGTTCTTC; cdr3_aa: CASSLGLTSGTYNEQFF
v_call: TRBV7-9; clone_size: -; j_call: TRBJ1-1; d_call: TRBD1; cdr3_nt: TGTGCCAGCAGCTTGACAGGGGCGATTGAAGCTTTCTTT; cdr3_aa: CASSLTGAIEAFF
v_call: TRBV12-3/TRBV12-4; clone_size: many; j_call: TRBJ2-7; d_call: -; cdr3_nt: TGTGCCAGCAGTATGATGGCGGGCGGGTCCTACGAGCAGTACTTC; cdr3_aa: CASSMMAGGSYEQYF
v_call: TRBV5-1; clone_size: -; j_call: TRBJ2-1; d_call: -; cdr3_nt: TGCGCCAGCAGCTTGGCCCCCCATGAGCAGTTCTTC; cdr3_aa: CASSLAPHEQFF
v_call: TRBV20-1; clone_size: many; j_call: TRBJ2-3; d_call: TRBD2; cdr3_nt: TGCAGTGCGGAACTAGCGGATACGCAGTATTTT; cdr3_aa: CSAELADTQYF
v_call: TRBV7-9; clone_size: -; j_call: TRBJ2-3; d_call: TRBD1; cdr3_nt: TGTGCCAGCAGCAGGGGACAGTCCACAGATACGCAGTATTTT; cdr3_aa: CASSRGQSTDTQYF
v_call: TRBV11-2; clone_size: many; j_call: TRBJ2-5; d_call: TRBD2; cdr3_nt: TGTGCCAGCTTCGGACTAGCGGGAGCACAAGAGACCCAGTACTTC; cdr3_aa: CASFGLAGAQETQYF
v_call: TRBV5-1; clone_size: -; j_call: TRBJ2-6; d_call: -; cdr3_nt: TGCGCCAGCAGCTTGGCCCCCTCTGGGGCCAACGTCCTGACTTTC; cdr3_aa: CASSLAPSGANVLTF
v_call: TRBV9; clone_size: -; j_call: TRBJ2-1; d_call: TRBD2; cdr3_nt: TGTGCCAGCAGCCGAGGACTAGCGGGAACCGATGAGCAGTTCTTC; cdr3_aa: CASSRGLAGTDEQFF